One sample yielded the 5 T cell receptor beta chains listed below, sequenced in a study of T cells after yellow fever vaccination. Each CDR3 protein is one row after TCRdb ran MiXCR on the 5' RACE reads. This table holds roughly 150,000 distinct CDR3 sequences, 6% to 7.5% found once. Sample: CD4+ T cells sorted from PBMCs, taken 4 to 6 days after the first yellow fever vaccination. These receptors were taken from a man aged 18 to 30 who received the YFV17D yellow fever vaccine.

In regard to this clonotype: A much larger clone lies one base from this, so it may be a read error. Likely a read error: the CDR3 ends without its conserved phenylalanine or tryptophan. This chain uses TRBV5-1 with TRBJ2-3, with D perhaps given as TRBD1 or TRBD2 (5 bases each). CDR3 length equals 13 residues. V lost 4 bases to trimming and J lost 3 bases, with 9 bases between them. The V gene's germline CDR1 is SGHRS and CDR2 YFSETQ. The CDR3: CASSPGTTDTQYL. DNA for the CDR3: TGCGCCAGCAGCCCAGGGACGACAGATACGCAGTATTTA.

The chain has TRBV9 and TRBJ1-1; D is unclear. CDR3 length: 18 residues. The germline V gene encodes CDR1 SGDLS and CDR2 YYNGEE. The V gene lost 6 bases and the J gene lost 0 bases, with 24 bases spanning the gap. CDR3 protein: CASTPDPGLRLMNTEAFF. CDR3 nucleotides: TGTGCCAGCACCCCAGACCCAGGCCTTCGACTCATGAACACTGAAGCTTTCTTT.

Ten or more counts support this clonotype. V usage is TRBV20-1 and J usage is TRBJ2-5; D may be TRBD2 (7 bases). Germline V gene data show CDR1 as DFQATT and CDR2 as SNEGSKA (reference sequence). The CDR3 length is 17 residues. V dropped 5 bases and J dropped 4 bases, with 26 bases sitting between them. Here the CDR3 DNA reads TGCAGTGCTCCCCCCGTGGACTCTAGGGGGGGGGGAGAGACCCAGTACTTC. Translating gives CSAPPVDSRGGGETQYF.

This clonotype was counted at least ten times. This chain's CDR3 is CSARMGWGEYTDTQYF. In nucleotides, the CDR3 is TGCAGTGCTAGAATGGGATGGGGGGAGTACACAGATACGCAGTATTTT. The chain is built from TRBV20-1 and TRBJ2-3; maybe TRBD2 (6 bases). Trimming pared 2 bases from V and 2 bases from J, leaving 17 bases between. CDR3 length equals 16 residues. CDR1 and CDR2 (germline): DFQATT, SNEGSKA (reference sequence).

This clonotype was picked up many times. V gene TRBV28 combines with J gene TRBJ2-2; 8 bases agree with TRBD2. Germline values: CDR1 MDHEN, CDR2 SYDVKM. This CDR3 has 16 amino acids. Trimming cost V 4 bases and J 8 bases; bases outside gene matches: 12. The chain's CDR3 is CASSSAGTRVKGELFF. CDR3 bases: TGTGCCAGCAGTTCGGCCGGGACTAGAGTTAAGGGGGAGCTGTTTTTT.